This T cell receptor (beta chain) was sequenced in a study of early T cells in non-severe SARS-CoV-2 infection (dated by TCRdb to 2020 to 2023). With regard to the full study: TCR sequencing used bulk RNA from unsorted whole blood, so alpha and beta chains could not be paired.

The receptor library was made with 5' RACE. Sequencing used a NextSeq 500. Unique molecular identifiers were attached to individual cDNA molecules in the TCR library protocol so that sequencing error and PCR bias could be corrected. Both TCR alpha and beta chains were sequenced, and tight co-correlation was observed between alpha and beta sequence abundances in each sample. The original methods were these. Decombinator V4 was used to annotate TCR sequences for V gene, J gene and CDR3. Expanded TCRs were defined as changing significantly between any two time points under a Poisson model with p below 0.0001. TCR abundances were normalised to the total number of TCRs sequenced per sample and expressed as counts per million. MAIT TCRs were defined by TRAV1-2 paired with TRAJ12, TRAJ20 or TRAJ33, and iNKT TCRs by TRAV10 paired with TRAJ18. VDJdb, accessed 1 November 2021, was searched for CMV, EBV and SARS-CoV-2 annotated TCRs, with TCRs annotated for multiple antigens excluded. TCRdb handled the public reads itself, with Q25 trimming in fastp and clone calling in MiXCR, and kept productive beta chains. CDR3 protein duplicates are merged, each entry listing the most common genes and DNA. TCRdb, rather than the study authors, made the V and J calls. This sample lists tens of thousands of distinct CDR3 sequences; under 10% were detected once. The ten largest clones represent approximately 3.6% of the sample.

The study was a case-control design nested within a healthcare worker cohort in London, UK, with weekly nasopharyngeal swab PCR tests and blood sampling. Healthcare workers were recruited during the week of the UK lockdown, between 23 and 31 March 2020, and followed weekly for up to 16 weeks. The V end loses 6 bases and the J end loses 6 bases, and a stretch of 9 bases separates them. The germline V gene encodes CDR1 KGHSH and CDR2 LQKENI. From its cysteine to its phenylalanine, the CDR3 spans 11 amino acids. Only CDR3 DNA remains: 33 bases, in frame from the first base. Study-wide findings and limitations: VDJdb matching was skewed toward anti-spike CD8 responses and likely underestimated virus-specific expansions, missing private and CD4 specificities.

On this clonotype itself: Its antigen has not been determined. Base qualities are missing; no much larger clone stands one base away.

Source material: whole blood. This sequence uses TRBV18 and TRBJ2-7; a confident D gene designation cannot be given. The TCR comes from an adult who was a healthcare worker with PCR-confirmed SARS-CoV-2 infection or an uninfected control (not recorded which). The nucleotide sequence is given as TGTGCCAGCTCCGCCCCCGGCGAGCAGTACTTC. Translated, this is CASSAPGEQYF. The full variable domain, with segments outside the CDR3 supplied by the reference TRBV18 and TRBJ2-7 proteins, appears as NAGVMQNPRHLVRRRGQEARLRCSPMKGHSHVYWYRQLPEEGLKFMVYLQKENIIDESGMPKERFSAEFPKEGPSILRIQQVVRGDSAAYFCASSAPGEQYFGPGTRLTVT.